This TCR beta chain was identified in a study of blood T cell repertoires in COVID-19. The participants were between about 18 and 90 years old and came from under 25 US areas. Participant reports of clinical history set cohort assignment. CDR1 and CDR2 from the germline V gene are LNHDA and SQIVND (reference sequence). V was clipped by 7 bases and J by 4 bases; unmatched bases: 6. This CDR3 has 14 amino acids. Original handling: Scientists estimated how many nucleated cells there were by amplifying reference gene primers. TCRdb keeps only in-frame clones here, not all; method: immunoSEQ multiplex PCR. Clone size and the V and J calls come from that table; the DNA yielded D and trimming. The table lists roughly 260,000 clones, around 90% of them singletons.

This receptor was taken from a young woman with acute COVID-19. The sequencing sample was made of PBMCs or T cells enriched from blood (not recorded which). The chain links TRBV19 to TRBJ1-2; 10 nucleotides agree with TRBD1. Here the CDR3 DNA reads TGTGCCAGTACCCGACAGGGGGCAAGCTATGGCTACACCTTC. It codes for CASTRQGASYGYTF. The full variable domain, its missing parts supplied by reference TRBV19 and TRBJ1-2, is DGGITQSPKYLFRKEGQNVTLSCEQNLNHDAMYWYRQDPGQGLRLIYYSQIVNDFQKGDIAEGYSVSREKKESFPLTVTSAQKNPTAFYLCASTRQGASYGYTFGSGTRLTVV.